The sequence of this TCR beta chain was determined in a study of early T cells in non-severe SARS-CoV-2 infection. Germline V CDR1 and CDR2: SEHNR, FQNEAQ (reference sequence). The CDR3 contains 13 residues when both ends are counted. As part of library construction, unique molecular identifiers were attached to individual cDNA molecules. From the 5' RACE reads, TCRdb called clonotypes with MiXCR, one entry per CDR3 protein. The sample has tens of thousands of distinct CDR3 sequences, 16% seen once. This clonotype was seen more than once but under ten times. It is unclear where the CDR3 begins or ends on the DNA, so no DNA is shown, and the CDR3 is as TCRdb lists it.

This receptor was identified in an adult who was a healthcare worker with PCR-confirmed SARS-CoV-2 infection or an uninfected control (not recorded which). This specimen consisted of whole blood, obtained at baseline. The chain links TRBV7-9 to TRBJ1-5. The CDR3 spells CASSSTSGQPQHF.